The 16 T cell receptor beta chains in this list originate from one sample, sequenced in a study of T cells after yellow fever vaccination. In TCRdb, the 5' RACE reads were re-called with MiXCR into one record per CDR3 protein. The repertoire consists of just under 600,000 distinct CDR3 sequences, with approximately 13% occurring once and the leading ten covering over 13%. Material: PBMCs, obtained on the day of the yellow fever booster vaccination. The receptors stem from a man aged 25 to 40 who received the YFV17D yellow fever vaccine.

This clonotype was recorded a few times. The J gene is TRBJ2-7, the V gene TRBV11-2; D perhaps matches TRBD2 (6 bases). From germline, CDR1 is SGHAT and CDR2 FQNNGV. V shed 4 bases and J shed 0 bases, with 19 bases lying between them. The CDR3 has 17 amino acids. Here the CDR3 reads CASSSRWVGGASYEQYF. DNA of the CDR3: TGTGCCAGCAGCTCCCGCTGGGTTGGCGGGGCCTCCTACGAGCAGTACTTC.

The CDR3 DNA is TGTGCCAGCAGCGCAAGGACAGGGGGACAAGAGACCCAGTACTTC. Translation gives CASSARTGGQETQYF. The chain employs TRBV11-2 and TRBJ2-5, with 10 positions matching TRBD1. The CDR3 contains 15 residues. V lost 5 bases, J lost 2 bases, and 5 bases stayed unmatched. Germline V lookup: CDR1 SGHAT, CDR2 FQNNGV. The full variable domain, its missing parts supplied by reference TRBV11-2 and TRBJ2-5, is EAGVAQSPRYKIIEKRQSVAFWCNPISGHATLYWYQQILGQGPKLLIQFQNNGVVDDSQLPKDRFSAERLKGVDSTLKIQPAKLEDSAVYLCASSARTGGQETQYFGPGTRLLVL.

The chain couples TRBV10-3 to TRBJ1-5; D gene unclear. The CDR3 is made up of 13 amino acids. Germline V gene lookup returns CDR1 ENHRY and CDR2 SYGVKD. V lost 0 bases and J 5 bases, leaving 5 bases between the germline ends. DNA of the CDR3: TGTGCCATCAGTGAGTCCTGGGATCAGCCCCAGCATTTT. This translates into CAISESWDQPQHF.

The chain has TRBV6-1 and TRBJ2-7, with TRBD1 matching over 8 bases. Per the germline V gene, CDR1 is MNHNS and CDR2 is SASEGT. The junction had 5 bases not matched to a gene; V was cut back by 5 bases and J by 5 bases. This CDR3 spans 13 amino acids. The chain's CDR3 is CASSKDRVHEQYF. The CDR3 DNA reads TGTGCCAGCAGTAAGGACAGGGTCCACGAGCAGTACTTC.

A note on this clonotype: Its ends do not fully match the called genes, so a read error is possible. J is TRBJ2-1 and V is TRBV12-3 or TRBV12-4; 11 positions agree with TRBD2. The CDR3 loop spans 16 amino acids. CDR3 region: CASSLGTSGYYNEQFF. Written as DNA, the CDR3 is TGTGCCAGCAGCTTAGGGACTAGCGGTTATTACAATGAGCAGTTCTTC.

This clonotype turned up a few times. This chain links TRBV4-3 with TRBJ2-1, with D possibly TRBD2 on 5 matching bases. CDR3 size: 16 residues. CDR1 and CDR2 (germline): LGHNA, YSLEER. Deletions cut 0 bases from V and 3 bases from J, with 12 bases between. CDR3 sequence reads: CASSQDYNGVYNEQFF. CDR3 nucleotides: TGCGCCAGCAGCCAAGATTATAACGGGGTCTACAATGAGCAGTTCTTC.

The CDR3 DNA reads TGTGCCAGTATAGGTGGGGGATCCTATGGCTACACCTTC. Translation: CASIGGGSYGYTF. The chain links TRBV19 to TRBJ1-2, with a weak D call TRBD1 (5 bases). CDR1 is LNHDA and CDR2 is SQIVND in the germline V gene (reference sequence). The CDR3 consists of 13 residues. Deletions cut 7 bases from V and 4 bases from J, with 13 bases between.

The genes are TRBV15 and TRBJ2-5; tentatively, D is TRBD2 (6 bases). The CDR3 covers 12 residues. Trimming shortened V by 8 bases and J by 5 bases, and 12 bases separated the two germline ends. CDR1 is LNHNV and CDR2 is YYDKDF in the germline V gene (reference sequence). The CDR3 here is CATGGSWETQYF. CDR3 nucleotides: TGTGCCACCGGGGGGTCGTGGGAGACCCAGTACTTC.

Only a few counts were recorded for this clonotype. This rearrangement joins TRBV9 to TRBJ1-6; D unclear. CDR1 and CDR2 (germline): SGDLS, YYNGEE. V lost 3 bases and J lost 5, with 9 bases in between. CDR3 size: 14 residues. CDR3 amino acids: CASSEAGNNSPLHF. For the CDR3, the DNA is TGTGCCAGCAGCGAGGCGGGGAATAATTCACCCCTCCACTTT.

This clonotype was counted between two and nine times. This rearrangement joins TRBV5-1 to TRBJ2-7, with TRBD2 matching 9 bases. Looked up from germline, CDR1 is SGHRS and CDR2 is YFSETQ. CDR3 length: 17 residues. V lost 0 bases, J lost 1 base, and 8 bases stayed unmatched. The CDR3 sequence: CASSLEPSGITSYEQYF. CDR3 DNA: TGCGCCAGCAGCTTGGAGCCTAGCGGGATCACGTCCTACGAGCAGTACTTC.

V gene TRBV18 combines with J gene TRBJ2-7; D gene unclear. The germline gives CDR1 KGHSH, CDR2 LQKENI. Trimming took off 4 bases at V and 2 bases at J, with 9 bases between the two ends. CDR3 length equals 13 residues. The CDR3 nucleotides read TGTGCCAGCTCACTCAGACATGCCTACGAGCAGTACTTC. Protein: CASSLRHAYEQYF.

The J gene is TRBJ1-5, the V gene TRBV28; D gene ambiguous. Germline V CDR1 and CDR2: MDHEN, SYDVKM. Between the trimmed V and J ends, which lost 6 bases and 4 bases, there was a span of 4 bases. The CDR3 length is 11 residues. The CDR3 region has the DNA TGTGCCAGCAGCCGTAATCAGCCCCAGCATTTT. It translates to CASSRNQPQHF.

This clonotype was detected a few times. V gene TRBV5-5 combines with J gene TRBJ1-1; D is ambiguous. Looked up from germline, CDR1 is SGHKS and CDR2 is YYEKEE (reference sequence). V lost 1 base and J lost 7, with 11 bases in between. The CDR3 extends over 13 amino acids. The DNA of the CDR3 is TGTGCCAGCAGCTTGAGGCCGCCCCATGAAGCTTTCTTT. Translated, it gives CASSLRPPHEAFF.

In DNA form, the CDR3 reads TGTGCCATCCGGGACAGGGTTTCCTACGAGCAGTACTTC. Amino acids: CAIRDRVSYEQYF. The genes are TRBV28 and TRBJ2-7, with 9 bases lining up with TRBD1. CDR1 is MDHEN and CDR2 is SYDVKM in the germline V gene. CDR3 length equals 13 residues. With V trimmed by 10 bases and J by 1 base, 5 bases remained unmatched.

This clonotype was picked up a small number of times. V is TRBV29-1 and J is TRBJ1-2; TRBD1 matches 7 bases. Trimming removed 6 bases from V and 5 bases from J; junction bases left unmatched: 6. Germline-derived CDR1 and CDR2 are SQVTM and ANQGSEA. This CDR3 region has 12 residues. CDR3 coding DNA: TGCAGCGTCTCCGGGACAGAGTATGGCTACACCTTC. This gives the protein CSVSGTEYGYTF.

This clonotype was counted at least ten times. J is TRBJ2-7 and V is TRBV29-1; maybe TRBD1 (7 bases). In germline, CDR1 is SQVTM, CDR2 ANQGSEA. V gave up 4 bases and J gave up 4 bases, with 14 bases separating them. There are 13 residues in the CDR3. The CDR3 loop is CSVAAGGRYEQYF. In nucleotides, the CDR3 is TGCAGCGTTGCGGCAGGGGGGCGGTACGAGCAGTACTTC.